This TCR beta chain appears in the sequencing data of a study of T cells in Graves' hyperthyroidism and ophthalmopathy. Trimming removed 6 bases from V and 0 bases from J; junction bases left unmatched: 13. In germline, CDR1 is MDHEN, CDR2 SYDVKM. CDR3 length equals 18 residues. Researchers took RNA transcripts and amplified the TCR beta CDR3 regions from them. First-round RT-PCR of the TCR CDR3 relied on the HTBI primer set. Each CDR3 protein is one row after TCRdb ran MiXCR on the multiplex PCR reads. The sample holds 400,000 to 500,000 distinct CDR3 sequences, roughly an eighth seen once. The V gene is TRBV28, the J gene TRBJ2-4, with 8 bases matching TRBD1. Sequenced sample: blood. The TCR was taken from a woman under 30 with Graves' hyperthyroidism. In DNA form, the CDR3 reads TGTGCCAGCAGCCCATCGAGGAGGGACAGGTTAGCCAAAAACATTCAGTACTTC. Protein: CASSPSRRDRLAKNIQYF. Filled out from reference TRBV28 and TRBJ2-4, the complete variable domain reads DVKVTQSSRYLVKRTGEKVFLECVQDMDHENMFWYRQDPGLGLRLIYFSYDVKMKEKGDIPEGYSVSREKKERFSLILESASTNQTSMYLCASSPSRRDRLAKNIQYFGAGTRLSVL.